What follows describes a single T cell receptor beta chain. The target of this receptor is not known. No base-level quality is on record; no much larger clone is a single base apart. The sample comes from a study of early T cells in non-severe SARS-CoV-2 infection (dated by TCRdb to the early 2020s). The study in broad terms: Bulk RNA from unsorted whole blood was used for TCR sequencing, so alpha and beta chains could not be paired.

Receptors were amplified or captured by 5' RACE. The reads were generated on a NextSeq 500. The TCR library protocol attached unique molecular identifiers to individual cDNA molecules to correct for sequencing error and PCR bias. Both TCR alpha and beta chains were sequenced, and tight co-correlation was observed between alpha and beta sequence abundances in each sample. On the study's bioinformatics: Decombinator V4 was used to perform V gene, J gene and CDR3 annotation of TCR sequences. Expanded TCRs were defined as changing significantly between any two time points under a Poisson model with p below 0.0001. TCR abundances were normalised to the total number of TCRs sequenced per sample and were expressed as counts per million. TRAV1-2 paired with TRAJ12, TRAJ20 or TRAJ33 defined MAIT TCRs, while TRAV10 paired with TRAJ18 defined iNKT TCRs. VDJdb, accessed on 1 November 2021, was searched for TCRs annotated for CMV, EBV and SARS-CoV-2, and TCRs annotated for more than one antigen were excluded. TCRdb reanalyzed the raw reads on its own, using fastp at Q25 for trimming and MiXCR for clone calling, and kept in-frame beta chains. Each CDR3 protein appears once, grouped with its most common genes and DNA. Here the V and J calls rest on TCRdb's processing, not on the authors' analysis. The sample table lists 29,000 or so distinct CDR3 sequences, over 8.5% of them with a count of one. Clones ranked in the top ten supply approximately 15% of the sample.

This was a case-control study nested in a cohort of healthcare workers in London, UK, who had nasopharyngeal swab PCR tests and blood samples taken every week. Healthcare workers were enrolled in the week of the UK lockdown, from 23 to 31 March 2020, and were followed every week for up to roughly 15 weeks. A distance of 12 bases separates the germline ends of V and J, which lose 0 bases and 12 bases respectively. The CDR3, from cysteine to phenylalanine, totals 12 residues. The CDR3 DNA has 36 bases and is translated from base 1. Looking up the germline V gene (reference sequence) yields CDR1 GTSNPN and CDR2 SVGIG. Broader findings and caveats from the paper: Matching against VDJdb was skewed toward anti-spike CD8 responses, likely underestimated virus-specific expansions, and missed private and CD4 specificities.

This receptor chain uses TRBV30 and TRBJ2-1; D gene: possibly TRBD1, on 6 matching bases. The specimen was whole blood. This receptor was obtained from an adult who was a healthcare worker with PCR-confirmed SARS-CoV-2 infection or an uninfected control (not recorded which). The base sequence is TGTGCCTGGAGTGTAGTCCAGGGGAGGCAGTTCTTC. The resulting protein is CAWSVVQGRQFF.